This entry describes one TCR beta chain. These data are taken from a study of cytomegalovirus exposure and HLA in healthy donors. The primer mix had 60 Vbeta and 13 Jbeta primers. This table comes from immunoSEQ multiplex PCR, and its TCRdb copy is limited to in-frame clones, with some not included. Among roughly 130,000 clones, approximately 85% were seen once, and the ten largest hold around 11%. CDR1 and CDR2 (germline): LGHNA, YSLEER. Unmatched junction bases numbered 6, after V lost 2 bases and J lost 5 bases. This CDR3 is built from 17 residues. The receptor was derived from a male donor in good health and CMV-seropositive. The sequenced sample was PBMCs. V gene TRBV4-3 combines with J gene TRBJ2-3, with 14 bases aligning to TRBD2. CDR3: CASSQPGLAGAGDTQYF. The CDR3 nucleotides are TGCGCCAGCAGCCAACCGGGACTAGCGGGAGCAGGAGATACGCAGTATTTT.